What follows is one T cell receptor (beta chain) and its context. The data are from a study of T-cell memory formation after mild COVID-19. CDR1 is SGHDT and CDR2 is YYEEEE in the germline V gene. Germline trimming cut 0 bases from V and 3 bases from J; bases unmatched to any gene: 4. This CDR3 has 15 amino acids. One entry per CDR3 protein results from TCRdb running MiXCR on the 5' RACE reads. The sample lists 450,000 to 650,000 distinct CDR3 sequences, about 20% occurring once. The clonotype originates from an adult woman who had mild COVID-19 (a few samples of this study predate the infection). Cell type and time point are not known. The sequenced sample was PBMCs or a T cell subset sorted from them (not recorded which). The rearrangement links TRBV5-6 to TRBJ1-2; 8 nucleotides agree with TRBD1. The DNA of the CDR3 is TGTGCCAGCAGCTTGGGATGGACAGGGCACTATGGCTACACCTTC. It is translated as CASSLGWTGHYGYTF.